The table lists the clone carrying this T cell receptor (beta chain) with many counts. Its antigen is not identified. This entry belongs to a study of Graves' ophthalmopathy and Graves' hyperthyroidism. Overall study results and limits: Most thyroid-expanded clonotypes exceeding 0.001 frequency were also found in blood.

The TCR beta CDR3 regions underwent amplification from RNA transcripts. Second-round multiplex PCR came after first-round RT-PCR with HTBI primers. From the multiplex PCR reads, TCRdb called clonotypes with MiXCR, one entry per CDR3 protein. The sample consists of fewer than 650,000 distinct CDR3 sequences, 20% to 25% of them appearing once. Patients with other autoimmune diseases, uncontrolled infections, pregnancy or lactation were excluded. The material sequenced was peripheral blood. The sequence was collected from a woman younger than 30 with stable Graves' hyperthyroidism. Some clones in this sample may be carry-over from other donors' samples.

This CDR3 reads CSASVGQGINQPQHF. DNA for the CDR3: TGCAGTGCTAGCGTGGGGCAGGGAATCAATCAGCCCCAGCATTTT. The V gene is TRBV20-1, the J gene TRBJ1-5; D might be TRBD1 (5 bases). Trimming took 3 bases from V and 3 from J, leaving 15 bases between them. The CDR3 spans 15 residues. Germline values: CDR1 DFQATT, CDR2 SNEGSKA (reference sequence).